This is a list of T cell receptor beta chains from one sample in a study of shared clonotypes between healthy human individuals. Sequencing was performed with immunoSEQ multiplex PCR; in TCRdb, only in-frame clones are kept and a portion is missing. The sample has about 670,000 clones; about two thirds are singletons. Material: memory CD4+ T cells sorted from blood. The receptors were gathered from a woman aged 25-40 years in good health. Both conserved end residues are part of each CDR3. A D gene is named only where the DNA matches it firmly. Expanded clones get a size class; other rows say once, few or many, or leave the size out.

TRBD1	-	TRBV28	TRBJ1-5	TGTGCCAGCAGTCCCGGGACAGGGGGCAAAGGGCCCCAGCATTTT	CASSPGTGGKGPQHF
-	-	TRBV15	TRBJ1-2	TGTGCCACCAGCAGGGACATCTATGGCTACACCTTC	CATSRDIYGYTF
-	-	TRBV10-3	TRBJ2-5	TGTGCCATCAGTGAGTCGAAGGGAGAACAAGAGACCCAGTACTTC	CAISESKGEQETQYF
-	-	TRBV19	TRBJ2-1	TGTGCCAGTAGTACGAGGGACAATTACTACAATGAGCAGTTCTTC	CASSTRDNYYNEQFF
TRBD1	few	TRBV5-1	TRBJ2-7	TGCGCCAGCAGCTCCAGACAGGGTACAGGCGAGCAGTACTTC	CASSSRQGTGEQYF
TRBD2	-	TRBV25-1	TRBJ2-3	TGTGCCAGCAGTAACTTAGCGGGAGTTACAGATACGCAGTATTTT	CASSNLAGVTDTQYF
-	once	TRBV30	TRBJ1-2	TGTGCCGGAAACAGGGTTAACTATGGCTACACCTTC	CAGNRVNYGYTF
TRBD1	-	TRBV19	TRBJ2-3	TGTGCCAGTAGTACGCAGGGGGCAGATACGCAGTATTTT	CASSTQGADTQYF
TRBD1	few	TRBV30	TRBJ1-5	TGTGCCTGGGGGACAGAGTTCAATCAGCCCCAGCATTTT	CAWGTEFNQPQHF
TRBD1	-	TRBV18	TRBJ1-1	TGTGCCAGCTCACCCGACAGGGAGGAAGCTTTCTTT	CASSPDREEAFF
-	-	TRBV18	TRBJ2-2	TGTGCCAGCTCACCACGTTTGGACAGCCAACGAGGGGCCGGGGAGCTGTTTTTT	CASSPRLDSQRGAGELFF
-	-	TRBV5-1	TRBJ2-3	TGCGCCAGCAGCTTGGAAGGAGATACGCAGTATTTT	CASSLEGDTQYF
-	-	TRBV28	TRBJ1-1	TGTGCCAGCAGTATGCCGGACAGGAACACTGAAGCTTTCTTT	CASSMPDRNTEAFF
-	-	TRBV10-1	TRBJ1-1	TGCGCCAGCAGCAAAAATATGAACACTGAAGCTTTCTTT	CASSKNMNTEAFF
-	few	TRBV5-5	TRBJ1-5	TGTGCCAGCAGCGGCGGGCCCAATCAGCCCCAGCATTTT	CASSGGPNQPQHF
-	once	TRBV5-1	TRBJ2-2	TGCGCCAGCAGCTTGCCGCTAGCCCCGAACACCGGGGAGCTGTTTTTT	CASSLPLAPNTGELFF
TRBD2	-	TRBV6-1	TRBJ2-6	TGTGCCAGCAGTGTGCTAGCGGGAGGTTCTGGGGCCAACGTCCTGACTTTC	CASSVLAGGSGANVLTF
-	-	TRBV25-1	TRBJ2-1	TGTGCCAGCAGTAATAGAAGCGGAAGCTCCTACAATGAGCAGTTCTTC	CASSNRSGSSYNEQFF